This entry features one T cell receptor (beta chain) sequence. This entry comes from a study of low-dose radiotherapy and immunotherapy resistance in tumors. The wider study: Cohort 1 got 0.5 Gy per fraction every 2 weeks, 6.5 Gy in total.

Alpha- and beta-chain coverage of first-strand cDNA came from TRAV- and TRBV-specific primers. TCRs underwent about 20 PCR cycles of amplification with a constant-region primer and V-primer adapter. TCRdb used MiXCR to reprocess the reads, holding one entry per CDR3 protein. The data hold 16,000 or so distinct CDR3 sequences, with approximately 79% observed a single time. Patients qualified if they had advanced solid tumors that lacked tumor-infiltrating lymphocytes. The V gene lost 4 bases and the J gene lost 4 bases, with 19 bases spanning the gap. This CDR3 has 16 amino acids. The V gene's germline CDR1 is SGDLS and CDR2 YYNGEE.

This sequence originates from a human donor with advanced metastatic prostate, ovarian, gallbladder or colorectal cancer (not recorded which). This table probably holds off-target reads from a library built for another chain. This rearrangement joins TRBV9 to TRBJ2-3; D may match TRBD1 or TRBD2 (5 bases each). The CDR3: CASSSRSSVGADTQYF. CDR3 bases: TGTGCCAGCAGCTCGAGATCGAGCGTGGGGGCAGATACGCAGTATTTT. Together with reference TRBV9 and TRBJ2-3, the CDR3 gives the full variable domain: DSGVTQTPKHLITATGQRVTLRCSPRSGDLSVYWYQQSLDQGLQFLIQYYNGEERAKGNILERFSAQQFPDLHSELNLSSLELGDSALYFCASSSRSSVGADTQYFGPGTRLTVL.